Shown below are 6 T cell receptor beta chains from a single sample sequenced in a study of T-cell memory formation after mild COVID-19. TCRdb independently ran MiXCR on the 5' RACE reads; one entry per CDR3 protein. Of a few hundred thousand distinct CDR3 sequences detected, about a sixth appear once; the ten largest clones hold about a fifth. Sequencing used PBMCs or a T cell subset sorted from them (not recorded which). Receptor source: a man between 18 and 29 years old who had mild COVID-19 (a few samples of this study predate the infection). Cell type and time point are not known.

The sample holds a few counts of this clonotype. The J gene is TRBJ1-2, the V gene TRBV5-5; possibly TRBD1 for D (6 bases). The V gene lost 0 bases and the J gene lost 3 bases, with 12 bases spanning the gap. The CDR3 contains 15 residues. Germline V lookup: CDR1 SGHKS, CDR2 YYEKEE (reference sequence). CDR3 DNA sequence: TGTGCCAGCAGCTTGGCCCACGGGGGCTACTATGGCTACACCTTC. Translating gives CASSLAHGGYYGYTF.

This clonotype came up a few times. The chain carries TRBV7-3 and TRBJ2-1; TRBD1 matches 7 bases. The germline V gene has CDR1 SGHTA and CDR2 FQGTGA. J gave up 6 bases and V 4 bases, and 9 bases lay outside the gene matches. The CDR3 spans 15 residues. CDR3 coding DNA: TGTGCCAGCAGCTGGTCGACAGGGAGCTTCAATGAGCAGTTCTTC. Translating it yields CASSWSTGSFNEQFF.

The rearrangement joins TRBV7-3 to TRBJ1-1, with D uncertain. This CDR3 contains 14 residues. The germline gives CDR1 SGHTA, CDR2 FQGTGA. Trimming removed 5 bases from V and 2 bases from J, with 12 bases in between. This CDR3 reads CASSPTAGNTEAFF. CDR3 DNA: TGTGCCAGCAGCCCAACGGCAGGAAACACTGAAGCTTTCTTT.

This clonotype was seen at least ten times. The chain has TRBV14 and TRBJ1-4; maybe TRBD1 (5 bases). The germline V and J ends were trimmed by 2 bases and 4 bases, with 8 bases remaining between them. In germline, CDR1 is SGHDN, CDR2 FVKESK. The CDR3 is 14 amino acids. CDR3 protein: CASSQQGLNEKLFF. CDR3 sequence (DNA): TGTGCCAGCAGCCAACAGGGACTTAATGAAAAACTGTTTTTT.

Only a few counts were recorded for this clonotype. The genes are TRBV6-2 or TRBV6-3 and TRBJ2-1; D is unresolved. The germline V gene encodes CDR1 MNHEY and CDR2 SVGEGT. The V end was cut by 8 bases, the J end by 1 base, with 6 bases between. This CDR3 has 12 amino acids. In DNA, the CDR3 is TGTGCCAGCTGGGCTTCCTACAATGAGCAGTTCTTC. Translating gives CASWASYNEQFF.

The chain is built from TRBV4-1 and TRBJ2-7; 10 positions agree with TRBD1. The CDR3 length is 15 residues. Germline assignment: CDR1 MGHRA and CDR2 YSYEKL. The CDR3 DNA is TGCTCCAGCAGCAAAGGGACAGGGGCCGCCTACGAGCAGTACGTC. Its protein is CSSSKGTGAAYEQYV.